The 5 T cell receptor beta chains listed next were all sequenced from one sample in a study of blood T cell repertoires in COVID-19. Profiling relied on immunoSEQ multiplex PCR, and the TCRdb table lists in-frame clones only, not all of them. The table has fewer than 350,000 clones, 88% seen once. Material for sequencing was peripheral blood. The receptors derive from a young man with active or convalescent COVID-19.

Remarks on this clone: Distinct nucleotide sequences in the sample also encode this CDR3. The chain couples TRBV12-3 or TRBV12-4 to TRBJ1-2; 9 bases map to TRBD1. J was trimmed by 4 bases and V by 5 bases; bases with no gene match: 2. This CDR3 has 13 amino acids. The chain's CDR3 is CASSLTGGYGYTF. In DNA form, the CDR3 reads TGTGCCAGCAGTCTGACAGGGGGCTATGGCTACACCTTC.

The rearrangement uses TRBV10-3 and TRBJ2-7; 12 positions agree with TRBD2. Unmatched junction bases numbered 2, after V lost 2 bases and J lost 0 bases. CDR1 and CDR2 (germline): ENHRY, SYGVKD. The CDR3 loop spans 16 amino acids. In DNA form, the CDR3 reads TGTGCCATCAGTGAGACTAGCGGGGGGAGCTCCTACGAGCAGTACTTC. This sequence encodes CAISETSGGSSYEQYF.

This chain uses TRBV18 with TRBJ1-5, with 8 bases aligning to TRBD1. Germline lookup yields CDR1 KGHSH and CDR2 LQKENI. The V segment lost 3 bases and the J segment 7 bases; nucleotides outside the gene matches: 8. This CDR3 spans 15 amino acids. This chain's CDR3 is CASSPKGPGGQPQHF. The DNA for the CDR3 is TGTGCCAGCTCACCTAAGGGGCCAGGGGGCCAGCCCCAGCATTTT.

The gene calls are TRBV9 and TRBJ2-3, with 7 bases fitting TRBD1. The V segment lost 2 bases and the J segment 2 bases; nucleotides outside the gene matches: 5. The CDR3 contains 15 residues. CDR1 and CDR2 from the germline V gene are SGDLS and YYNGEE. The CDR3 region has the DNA TGTGCCAGCAGCGTCTCACAGGGGTCCACAGATACGCAGTATTTT. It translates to CASSVSQGSTDTQYF.

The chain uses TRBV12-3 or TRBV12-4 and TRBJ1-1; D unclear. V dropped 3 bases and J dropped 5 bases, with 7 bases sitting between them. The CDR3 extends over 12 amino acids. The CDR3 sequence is CASSFGVTEAFF. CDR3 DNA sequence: TGTGCCAGCAGTTTCGGGGTAACTGAAGCTTTCTTT.